This T cell receptor beta chain was obtained from a study of vaccination and CD4 T cells after COVID-19. Study context: Recovered patients in the cohort numbered six men and four women, two of them Hispanic.

This CDR3 comprises 13 residues. The V end lost 6 bases, the J end lost 4 bases, and 12 bases lay between the germline ends. Germline V gene sequence: CDR1 MNHNS, CDR2 SASEGT. This clonotype was seen a handful of times. Its target is not known. Treatment meaning: roughly 11-day PBMC culture with coronavirus spike peptide pools or control peptides (ViraFEST assay). Expanded clonotypes were found by TCR sequencing after peptide-pool stimulation (ViraFEST). Positive PCR tests were logged from March through December 2020, ahead of US Alpha, Beta and Delta variants. Sequence data for DNA of cultured CD4+ T cells were generated by the Oncomine TCR Beta short-read assay. TCRdb ran MiXCR on the PCR reads and lists one entry per CDR3 protein. In the table there are 15,000 to 20,000 distinct CDR3 sequences, 50% of which are singletons.

This rearrangement joins TRBV6-1 to TRBJ1-1; no firm D call. The sample taken for sequencing was CD4+ T cells from blood, cultured in vitro. The TCR comes from a human donor who had recovered from COVID-19. The CDR3 bases are TGTGCCAGCAGCTCTAGGGAGCTCACTGAAGCTTTCTTT. Translated: CASSSRELTEAFF.